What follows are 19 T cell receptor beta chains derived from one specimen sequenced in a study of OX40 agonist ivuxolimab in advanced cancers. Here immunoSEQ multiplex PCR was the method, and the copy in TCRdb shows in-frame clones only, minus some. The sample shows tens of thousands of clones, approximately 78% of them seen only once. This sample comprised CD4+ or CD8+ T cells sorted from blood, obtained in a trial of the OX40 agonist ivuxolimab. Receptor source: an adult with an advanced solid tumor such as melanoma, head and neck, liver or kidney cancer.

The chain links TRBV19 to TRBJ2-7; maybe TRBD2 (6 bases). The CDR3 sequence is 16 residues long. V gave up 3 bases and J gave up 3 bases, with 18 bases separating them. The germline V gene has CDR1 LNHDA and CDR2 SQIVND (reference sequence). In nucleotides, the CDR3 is TGTGCCAGTAGTATGAGGATTGGGACTGTGATCTACGAGCAGTACTTC. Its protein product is CASSMRIGTVIYEQYF.

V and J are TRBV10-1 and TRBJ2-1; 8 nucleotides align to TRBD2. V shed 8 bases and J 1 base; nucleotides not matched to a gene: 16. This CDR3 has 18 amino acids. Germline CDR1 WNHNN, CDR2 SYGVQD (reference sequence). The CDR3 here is CASPFGGREEWSYNEQFF. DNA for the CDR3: TGCGCCAGCCCTTTCGGCGGGCGGGAGGAGTGGTCCTACAATGAGCAGTTCTTC.

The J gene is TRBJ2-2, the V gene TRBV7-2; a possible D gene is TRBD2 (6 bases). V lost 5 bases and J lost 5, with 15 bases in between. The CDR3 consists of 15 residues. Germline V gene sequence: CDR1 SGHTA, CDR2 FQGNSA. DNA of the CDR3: TGTGCCAGCAGCCGGACCGTGGCGGGGACCGGGGAGCTGTTTTTT. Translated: CASSRTVAGTGELFF.

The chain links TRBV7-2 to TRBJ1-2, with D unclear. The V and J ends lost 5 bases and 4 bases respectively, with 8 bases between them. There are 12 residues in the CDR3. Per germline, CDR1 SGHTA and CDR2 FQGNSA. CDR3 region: CASSGYSYGYTF. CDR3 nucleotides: TGTGCCAGCAGCGGCTACAGCTATGGCTACACCTTC. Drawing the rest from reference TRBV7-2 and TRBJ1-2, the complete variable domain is GAGVSQSPSNKVTEKGKDVELRCDPISGHTALYWYRQSLGQGLEFLIYFQGNSAPDKSGLPSDRFSAERTGGSVSTLTIQRTQQEDSAVYLCASSGYSYGYTFGSGTRLTVV.

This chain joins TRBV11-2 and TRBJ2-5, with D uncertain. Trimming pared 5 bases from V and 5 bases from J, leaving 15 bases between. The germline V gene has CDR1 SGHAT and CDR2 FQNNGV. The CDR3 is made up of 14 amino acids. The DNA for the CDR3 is TGTGCCAGCAGCCAACAAAAGGGTATGGAGACCCAGTACTTC. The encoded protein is CASSQQKGMETQYF. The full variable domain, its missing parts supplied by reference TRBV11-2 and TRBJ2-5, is EAGVAQSPRYKIIEKRQSVAFWCNPISGHATLYWYQQILGQGPKLLIQFQNNGVVDDSQLPKDRFSAERLKGVDSTLKIQPAKLEDSAVYLCASSQQKGMETQYFGPGTRLLVL.

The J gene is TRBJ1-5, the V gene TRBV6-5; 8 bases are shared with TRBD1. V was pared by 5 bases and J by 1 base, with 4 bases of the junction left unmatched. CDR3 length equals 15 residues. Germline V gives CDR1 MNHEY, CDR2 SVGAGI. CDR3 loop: CASSIGQGSNQPQHF. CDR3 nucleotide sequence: TGTGCCAGCAGTATCGGACAGGGAAGCAATCAGCCCCAGCATTTT.

This CDR3 is CASSLGEGNEQFF. The CDR3 DNA sequence: TGTGCCAGCAGTTTAGGGGAGGGCAATGAGCAGTTCTTC. The chain combines TRBV6-5 with TRBJ2-1; 7 nucleotides match TRBD2. Germline V gene lookup returns CDR1 MNHEY and CDR2 SVGAGI. The CDR3 sequence is 13 residues long. J was trimmed by 6 bases and V by 4 bases; bases with no gene match: 3.

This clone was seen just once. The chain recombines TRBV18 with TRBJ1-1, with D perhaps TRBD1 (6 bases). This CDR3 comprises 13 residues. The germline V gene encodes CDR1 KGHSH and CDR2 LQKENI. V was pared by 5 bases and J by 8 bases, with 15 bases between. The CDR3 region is CASSGQGRAEAFF. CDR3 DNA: TGTGCCAGCTCAGGGCAGGGGCGAGCGGAAGCTTTCTTT.

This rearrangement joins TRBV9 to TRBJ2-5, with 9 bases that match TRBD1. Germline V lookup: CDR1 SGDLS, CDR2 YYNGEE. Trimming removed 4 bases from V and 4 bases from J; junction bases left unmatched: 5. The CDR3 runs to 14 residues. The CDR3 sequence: CASSPRTGVETQYF. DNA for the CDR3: TGTGCCAGCAGCCCGCGGACAGGGGTAGAGACCCAGTACTTC.

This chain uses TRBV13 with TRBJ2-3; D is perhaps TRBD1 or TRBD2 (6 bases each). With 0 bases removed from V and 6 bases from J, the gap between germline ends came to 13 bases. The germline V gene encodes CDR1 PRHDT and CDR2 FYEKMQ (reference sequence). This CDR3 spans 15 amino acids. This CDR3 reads CASSLGLMGGDTQYF. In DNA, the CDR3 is TGTGCCAGCAGCTTAGGCCTAATGGGGGGCGATACGCAGTATTTT.

The DNA of the CDR3 is TGTGCCAGCAGCTCCACTAGCGGGGGGGCGAATGAGCAGTTCTTC. It specifies CASSSTSGGANEQFF. This chain links TRBV4-2 with TRBJ2-1, with 13 bases that match TRBD2. J was trimmed by 7 bases and V by 5 bases; bases with no gene match: 5. The CDR3 spans 15 residues. Per the germline V gene, CDR1 is LGHNA and CDR2 is YNFKEQ.

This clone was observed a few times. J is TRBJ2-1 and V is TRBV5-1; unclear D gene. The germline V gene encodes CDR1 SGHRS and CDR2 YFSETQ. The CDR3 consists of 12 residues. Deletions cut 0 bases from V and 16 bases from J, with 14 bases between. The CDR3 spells CASSLDSGVGFF. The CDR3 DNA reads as TGCGCCAGCAGCTTGGACTCGGGCGTAGGTTTCTTC.

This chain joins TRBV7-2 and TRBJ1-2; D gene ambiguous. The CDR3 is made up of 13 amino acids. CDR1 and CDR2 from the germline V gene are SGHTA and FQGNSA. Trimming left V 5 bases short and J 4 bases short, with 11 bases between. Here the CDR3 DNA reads TGTGCCAGCAGCCCCCGTCAATCCTATGGCTACACCTTC. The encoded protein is CASSPRQSYGYTF.

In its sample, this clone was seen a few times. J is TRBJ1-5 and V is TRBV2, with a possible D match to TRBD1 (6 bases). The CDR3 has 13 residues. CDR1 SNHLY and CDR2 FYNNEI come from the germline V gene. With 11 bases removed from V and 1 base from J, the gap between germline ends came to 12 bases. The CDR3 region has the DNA TGTGCCTCGGGGGCCTTGAGCAATCAGCCCCAGCATTTT. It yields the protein CASGALSNQPQHF.

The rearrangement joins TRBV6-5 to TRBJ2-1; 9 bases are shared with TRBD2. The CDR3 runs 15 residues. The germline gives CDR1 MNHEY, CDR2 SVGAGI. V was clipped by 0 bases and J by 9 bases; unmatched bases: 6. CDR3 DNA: TGTGCCAGCAGTTACTCGAGGCGGGGGGGCGGTGAGCAGTTCTTC. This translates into CASSYSRRGGGEQFF.

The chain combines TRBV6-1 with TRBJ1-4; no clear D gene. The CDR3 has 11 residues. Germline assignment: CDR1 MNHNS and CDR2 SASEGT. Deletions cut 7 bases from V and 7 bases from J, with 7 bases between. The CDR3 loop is CASKVLEKLFF. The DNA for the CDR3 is TGTGCCAGCAAGGTCCTTGAAAAACTGTTTTTT.

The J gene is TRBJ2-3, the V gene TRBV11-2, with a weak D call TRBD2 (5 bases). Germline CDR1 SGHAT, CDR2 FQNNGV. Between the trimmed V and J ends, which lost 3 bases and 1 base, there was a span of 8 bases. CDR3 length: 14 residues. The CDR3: CASSFDSGTDTQYF. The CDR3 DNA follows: TGTGCCAGCAGCTTTGATAGCGGCACAGATACGCAGTATTTT.

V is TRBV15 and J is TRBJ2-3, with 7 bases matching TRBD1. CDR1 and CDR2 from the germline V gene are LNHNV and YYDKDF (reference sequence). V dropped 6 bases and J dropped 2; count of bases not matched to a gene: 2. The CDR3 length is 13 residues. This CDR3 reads CATRGQITDTQYF. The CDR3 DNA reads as TGTGCCACCAGGGGACAGATCACAGATACGCAGTATTTT.

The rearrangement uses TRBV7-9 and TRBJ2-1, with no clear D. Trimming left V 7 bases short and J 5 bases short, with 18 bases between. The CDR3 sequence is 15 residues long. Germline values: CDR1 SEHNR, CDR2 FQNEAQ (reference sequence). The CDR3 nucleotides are TGTGCCAGCACCCTGGGCGGTCGGTCCGACAATGAGCAGTTCTTC. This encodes CASTLGGRSDNEQFF.